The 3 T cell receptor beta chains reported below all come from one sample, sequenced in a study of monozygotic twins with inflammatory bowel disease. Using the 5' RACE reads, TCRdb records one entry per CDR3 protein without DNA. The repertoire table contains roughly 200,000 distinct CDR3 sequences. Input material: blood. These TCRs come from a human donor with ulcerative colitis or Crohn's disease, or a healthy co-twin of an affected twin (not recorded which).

CDR3 residues: CASREDRGTEQFF. The chain is built from TRBV5-1 and TRBJ2-1; TCRdb outputs TRBD1, but without DNA this stays unchecked. The germline gives CDR1 SGHRS, CDR2 YFSETQ. CDR3 length equals 13 residues.

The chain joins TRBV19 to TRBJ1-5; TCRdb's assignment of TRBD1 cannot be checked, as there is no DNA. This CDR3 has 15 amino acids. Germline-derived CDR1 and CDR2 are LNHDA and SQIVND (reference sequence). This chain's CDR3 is CASNRGGLGNQPQHF.

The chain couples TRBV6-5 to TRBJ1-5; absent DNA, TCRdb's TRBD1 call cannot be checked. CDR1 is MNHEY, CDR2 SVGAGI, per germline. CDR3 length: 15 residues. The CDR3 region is CASSYSGQGYQPQHF.